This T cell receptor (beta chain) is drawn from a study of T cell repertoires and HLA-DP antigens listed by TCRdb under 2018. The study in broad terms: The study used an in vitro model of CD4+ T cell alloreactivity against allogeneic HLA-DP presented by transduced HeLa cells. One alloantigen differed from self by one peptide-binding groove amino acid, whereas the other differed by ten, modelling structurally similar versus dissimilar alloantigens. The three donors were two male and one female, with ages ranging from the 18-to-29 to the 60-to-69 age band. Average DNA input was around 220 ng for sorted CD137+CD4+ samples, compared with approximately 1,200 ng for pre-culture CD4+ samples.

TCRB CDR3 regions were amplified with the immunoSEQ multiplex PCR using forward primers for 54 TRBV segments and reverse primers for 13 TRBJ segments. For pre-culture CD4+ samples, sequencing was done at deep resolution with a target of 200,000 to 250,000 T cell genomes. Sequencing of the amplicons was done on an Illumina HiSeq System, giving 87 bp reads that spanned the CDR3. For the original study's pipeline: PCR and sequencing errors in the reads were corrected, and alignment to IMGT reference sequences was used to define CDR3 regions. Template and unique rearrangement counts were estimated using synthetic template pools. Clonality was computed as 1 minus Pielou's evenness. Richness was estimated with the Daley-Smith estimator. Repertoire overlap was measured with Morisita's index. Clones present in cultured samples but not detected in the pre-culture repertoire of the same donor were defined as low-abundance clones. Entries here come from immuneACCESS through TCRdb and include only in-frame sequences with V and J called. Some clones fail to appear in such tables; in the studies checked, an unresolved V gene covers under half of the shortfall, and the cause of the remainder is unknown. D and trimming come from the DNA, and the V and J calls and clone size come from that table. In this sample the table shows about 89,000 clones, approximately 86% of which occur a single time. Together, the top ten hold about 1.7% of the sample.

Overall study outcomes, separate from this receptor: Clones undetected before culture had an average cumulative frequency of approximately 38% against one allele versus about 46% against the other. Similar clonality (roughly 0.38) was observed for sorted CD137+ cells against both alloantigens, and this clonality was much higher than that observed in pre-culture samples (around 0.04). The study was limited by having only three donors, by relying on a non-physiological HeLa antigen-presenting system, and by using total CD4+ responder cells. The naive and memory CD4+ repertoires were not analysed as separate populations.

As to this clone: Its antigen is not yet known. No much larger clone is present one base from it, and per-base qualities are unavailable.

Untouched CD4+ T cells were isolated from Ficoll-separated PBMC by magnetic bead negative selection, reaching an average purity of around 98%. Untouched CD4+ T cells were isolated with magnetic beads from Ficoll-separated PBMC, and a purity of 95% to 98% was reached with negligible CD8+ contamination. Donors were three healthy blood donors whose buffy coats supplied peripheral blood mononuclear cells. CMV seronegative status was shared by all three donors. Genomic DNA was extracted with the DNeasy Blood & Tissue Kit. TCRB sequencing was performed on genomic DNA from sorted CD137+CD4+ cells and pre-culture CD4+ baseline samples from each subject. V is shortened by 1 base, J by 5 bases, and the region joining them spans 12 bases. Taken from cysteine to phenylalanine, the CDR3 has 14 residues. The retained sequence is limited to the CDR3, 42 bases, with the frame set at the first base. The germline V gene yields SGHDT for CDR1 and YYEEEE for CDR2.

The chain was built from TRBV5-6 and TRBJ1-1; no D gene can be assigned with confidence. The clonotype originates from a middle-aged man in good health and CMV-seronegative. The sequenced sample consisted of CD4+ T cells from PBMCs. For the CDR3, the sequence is CASSLSGSRTEAFF. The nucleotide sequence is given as TGTGCCAGCAGCTTGTCGGGGTCTCGGACTGAAGCTTTCTTT.